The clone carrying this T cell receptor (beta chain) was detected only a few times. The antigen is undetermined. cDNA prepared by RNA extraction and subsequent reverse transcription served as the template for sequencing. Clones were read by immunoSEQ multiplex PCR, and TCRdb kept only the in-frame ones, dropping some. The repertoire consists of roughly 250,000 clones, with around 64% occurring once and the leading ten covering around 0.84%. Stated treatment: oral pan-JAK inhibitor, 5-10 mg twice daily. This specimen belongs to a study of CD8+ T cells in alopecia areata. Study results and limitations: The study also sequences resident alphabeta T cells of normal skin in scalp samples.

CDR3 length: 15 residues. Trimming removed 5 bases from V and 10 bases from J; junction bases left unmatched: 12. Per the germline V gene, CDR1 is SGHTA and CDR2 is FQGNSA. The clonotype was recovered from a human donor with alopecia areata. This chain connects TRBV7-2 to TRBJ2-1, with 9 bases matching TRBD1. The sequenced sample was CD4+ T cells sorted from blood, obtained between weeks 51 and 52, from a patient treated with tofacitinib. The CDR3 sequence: CASSPGTGSYGEQFF. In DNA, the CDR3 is TGTGCCAGCAGCCCCGGGACAGGGTCTTATGGGGAGCAGTTCTTC.